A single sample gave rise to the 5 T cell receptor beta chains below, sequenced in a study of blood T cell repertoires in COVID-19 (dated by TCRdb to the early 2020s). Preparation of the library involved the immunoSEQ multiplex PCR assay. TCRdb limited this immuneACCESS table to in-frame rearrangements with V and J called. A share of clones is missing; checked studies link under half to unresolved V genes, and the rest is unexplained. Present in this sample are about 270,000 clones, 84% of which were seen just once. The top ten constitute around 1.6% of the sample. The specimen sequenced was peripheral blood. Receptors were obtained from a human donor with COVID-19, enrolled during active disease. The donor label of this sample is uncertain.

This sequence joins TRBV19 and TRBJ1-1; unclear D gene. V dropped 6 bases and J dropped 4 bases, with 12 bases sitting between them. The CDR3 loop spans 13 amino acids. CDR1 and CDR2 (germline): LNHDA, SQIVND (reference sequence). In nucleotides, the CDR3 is TGTGCCAGTAGGGAGGGTGTCGGCACTGAAGCTTTCTTT. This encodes CASREGVGTEAFF.

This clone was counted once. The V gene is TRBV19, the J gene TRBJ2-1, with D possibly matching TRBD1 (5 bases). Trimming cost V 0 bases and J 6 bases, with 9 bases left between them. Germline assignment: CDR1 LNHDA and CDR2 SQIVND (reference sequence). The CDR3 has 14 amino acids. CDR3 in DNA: TGTGCCAGTAGTATAGAGGCAGGGCGCAATGAGCAGTTCTTC. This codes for CASSIEAGRNEQFF.

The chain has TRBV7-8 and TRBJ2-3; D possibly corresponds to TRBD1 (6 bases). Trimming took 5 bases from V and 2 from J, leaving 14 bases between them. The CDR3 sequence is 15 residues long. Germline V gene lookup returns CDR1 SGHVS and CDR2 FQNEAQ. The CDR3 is CASSPQGFDTDTQYF. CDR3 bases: TGTGCCAGCAGCCCCCAGGGGTTTGACACAGATACGCAGTATTTT.

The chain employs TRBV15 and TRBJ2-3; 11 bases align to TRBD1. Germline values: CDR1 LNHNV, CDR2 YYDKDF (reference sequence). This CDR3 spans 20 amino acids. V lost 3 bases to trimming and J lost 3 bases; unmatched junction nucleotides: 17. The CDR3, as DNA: TGTGCCACCAGCAGGTCTCCTGGGACAGGGGGACCCTTGAGGACAGATACGCAGTATTTT. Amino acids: CATSRSPGTGGPLRTDTQYF. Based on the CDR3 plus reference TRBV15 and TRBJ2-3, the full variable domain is DAMVIQNPRYQVTQFGKPVTLSCSQTLNHNVMYWYQQKSSQAPKLLFHYYDKDFNNEADTPDNFQSRRPNTSFCFLDIRSPGLGDTAMYLCATSRSPGTGGPLRTDTQYFGPGTRLTVL.

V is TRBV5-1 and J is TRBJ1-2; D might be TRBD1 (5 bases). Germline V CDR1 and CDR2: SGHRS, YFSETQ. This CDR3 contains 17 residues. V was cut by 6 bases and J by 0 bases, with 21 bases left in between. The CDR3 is CASTLNGGAGANYGYTF. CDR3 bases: TGCGCCAGCACCCTGAATGGCGGGGCAGGAGCTAACTATGGCTACACCTTC.